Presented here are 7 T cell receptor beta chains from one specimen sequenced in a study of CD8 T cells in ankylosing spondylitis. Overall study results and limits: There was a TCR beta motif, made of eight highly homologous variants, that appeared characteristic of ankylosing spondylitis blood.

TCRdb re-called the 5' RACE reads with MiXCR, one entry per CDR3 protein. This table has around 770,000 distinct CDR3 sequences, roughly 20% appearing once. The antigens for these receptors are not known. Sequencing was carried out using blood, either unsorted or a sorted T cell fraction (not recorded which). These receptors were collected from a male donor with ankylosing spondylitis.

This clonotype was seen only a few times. The CDR3 here is CASSQENRGLRIFF. CDR3 DNA sequence: TGCGCCAGCAGCCAAGAGAACAGGGGCCTCCGAATCTTCTTT. The chain links TRBV4-1 to TRBJ1-1, with TRBD1 matching over 7 bases. This CDR3 has 14 residues. After removal of 0 bases from V and 14 bases from J, the junction contained 12 bases not matched to a gene. CDR1 and CDR2 from the germline V gene are MGHRA and YSYEKL.

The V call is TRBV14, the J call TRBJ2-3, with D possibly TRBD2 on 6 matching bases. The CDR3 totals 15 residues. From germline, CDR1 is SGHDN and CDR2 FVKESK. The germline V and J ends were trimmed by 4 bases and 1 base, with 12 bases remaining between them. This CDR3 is CASSRGGEGTDTQYF. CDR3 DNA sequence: TGTGCCAGCAGCCGCGGAGGGGAGGGCACAGATACGCAGTATTTT.

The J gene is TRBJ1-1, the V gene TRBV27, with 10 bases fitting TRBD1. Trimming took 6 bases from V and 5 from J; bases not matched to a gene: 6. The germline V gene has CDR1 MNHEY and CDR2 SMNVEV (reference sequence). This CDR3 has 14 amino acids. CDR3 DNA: TGTGCCAGCAGAGGTGACAGGGGGCAAACTGAAGCTTTCTTT. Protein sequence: CASRGDRGQTEAFF.

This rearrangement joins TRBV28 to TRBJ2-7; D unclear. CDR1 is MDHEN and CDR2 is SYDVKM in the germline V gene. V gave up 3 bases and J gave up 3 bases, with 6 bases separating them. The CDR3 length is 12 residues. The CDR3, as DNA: TGTGCCAGCAGTTTTACTTACTACGAGCAGTACTTC. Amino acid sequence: CASSFTYYEQYF.

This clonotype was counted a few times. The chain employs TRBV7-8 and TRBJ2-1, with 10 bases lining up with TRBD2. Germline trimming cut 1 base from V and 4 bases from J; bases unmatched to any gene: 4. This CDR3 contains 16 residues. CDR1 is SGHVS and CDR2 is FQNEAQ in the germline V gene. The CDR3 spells CASSLGVTSGYNEQFF. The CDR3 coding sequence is TGTGCCAGCAGCTTAGGTGTGACTAGCGGGTACAATGAGCAGTTCTTC.

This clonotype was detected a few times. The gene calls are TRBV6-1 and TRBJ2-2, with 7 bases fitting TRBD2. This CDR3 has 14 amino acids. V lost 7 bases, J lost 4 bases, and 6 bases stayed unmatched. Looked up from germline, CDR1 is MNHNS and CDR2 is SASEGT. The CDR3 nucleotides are TGTGCCAGCATTCAGAGGGAGGGCACCGGGGAGCTGTTTTTT. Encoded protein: CASIQREGTGELFF.

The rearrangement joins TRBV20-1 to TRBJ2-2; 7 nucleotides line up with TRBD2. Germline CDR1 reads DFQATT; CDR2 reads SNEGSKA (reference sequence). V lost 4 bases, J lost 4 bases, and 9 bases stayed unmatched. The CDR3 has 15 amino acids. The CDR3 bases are TGCAGTGCTAAAGATGGCGGGAGTCGCACCGGGGAGCTGTTTTTT. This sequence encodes CSAKDGGSRTGELFF.